Each of the 21 T cell receptor beta chains below was sequenced from the same sample in a study of blood T cell dynamics during melanoma immunotherapy. The table came from immunoSEQ multiplex PCR; TCRdb's copy has only in-frame clones and leaves some out. Of more than 11,000 clones listed, 85% to 90% are singletons. Time point denoted: pre-treatment baseline. Sequenced here: blood, sampled from a patient treated with checkpoint blockade. The receptors come from a human donor with melanoma.

V is TRBV10-3 and J is TRBJ1-1; 8 nucleotides agree with TRBD1. Per the germline V gene, CDR1 is ENHRY and CDR2 is SYGVKD. This CDR3 comprises 14 residues. Trimming cost V 6 bases and J 1 base; bases outside gene matches: 4. The DNA of the CDR3 is TGTGCCATCAGAGAGGGACAGGCGAACACTGAAGCTTTCTTT. Residues: CAIREGQANTEAFF.

This clone has more than one count but fewer than ten. The chain uses TRBV7-7 and TRBJ2-1; D is perhaps TRBD1 or TRBD2 (5 bases each). This CDR3 comprises 16 residues. The V gene's germline CDR1 is SSHAT and CDR2 FNYEAQ (reference sequence). V lost 6 bases to trimming and J lost 0 bases, with 15 bases between them. The CDR3 nucleotides read TGTGCCAGCAGATCCCGGGACCAGGACTCCTACAATGAGCAGTTCTTC. This sequence encodes CASRSRDQDSYNEQFF.

V is TRBV4-1 and J is TRBJ2-7, with 9 positions matching TRBD1. The CDR3 length is 14 residues. Germline V lookup: CDR1 MGHRA, CDR2 YSYEKL. The ends lost 4 bases at V and 2 bases at J; junction bases unmatched: 3. CDR3 in DNA: TGCGCCAGCAGCCGCGGGACAGGGACCTACGAGCAGTACTTC. This codes for CASSRGTGTYEQYF.

V usage is TRBV6-6 and J usage is TRBJ2-5, with a possible D match to TRBD2 (5 bases). The V gene's germline CDR1 is MNHNY and CDR2 SVGAGI (reference sequence). The CDR3 has 13 residues. The V end lost 6 bases, the J end lost 0 bases, and 8 bases lay between the germline ends. CDR3 sequence: CASRLTNQETQYF. DNA of the CDR3: TGTGCCAGCAGATTGACTAACCAAGAGACCCAGTACTTC.

The gene calls are TRBV7-2 and TRBJ1-1; 8 bases match TRBD1. The junction had 1 base not matched to a gene; V was cut back by 1 base and J by 0 bases. CDR1 and CDR2 (germline): SGHTA, FQGNSA. There are 15 residues in the CDR3. The CDR3 nucleotides read TGTGCCAGCAGCTTAGTGGGACAGGTGAACACTGAAGCTTTCTTT. This sequence encodes CASSLVGQVNTEAFF.

This chain connects TRBV7-8 to TRBJ2-7, with D possibly called TRBD1 or TRBD2 (5 bases each). Trimming left V 4 bases short and J 0 bases short, with 16 bases between. The CDR3 consists of 16 residues. Germline V lookup: CDR1 SGHVS, CDR2 FQNEAQ. DNA of the CDR3: TGTGCCAGCAGCTCCGGGACGGGTATGGGCTCCTACGAGCAGTACTTC. Translation gives CASSSGTGMGSYEQYF.

This clone has more than one count but fewer than ten. The chain carries TRBV28 and TRBJ2-7, with 12 bases that match TRBD1. The CDR3 runs 21 residues. V trimming: 6 bases; J trimming: 3 bases; junction bases outside the gene matches: 24. CDR1 MDHEN and CDR2 SYDVKM come from the germline V gene. The CDR3 loop is CASSSIRGVGTGGTRGYEQYF. As DNA, the CDR3 is TGTGCCAGCAGCTCGATTCGAGGGGTGGGGACAGGGGGCACCAGGGGCTACGAGCAGTACTTC.

The chain combines TRBV5-1 with TRBJ1-1, with no clear D. The CDR3 is 15 residues long. With 0 bases removed from V and 4 bases from J, the gap between germline ends came to 13 bases. CDR1 is SGHRS and CDR2 is YFSETQ in the germline V gene. The CDR3 region is CASSLVTAPGTEAFF. CDR3 coding DNA: TGCGCCAGCAGCTTGGTGACGGCCCCCGGCACTGAAGCTTTCTTT.

This chain joins TRBV7-2 and TRBJ2-1, with 8 positions matching TRBD2. The V and J ends lost 6 bases and 8 bases, in that order; junction bases with no gene match: 12. Germline CDR1 is SGHTA and CDR2 is FQGNSA. The CDR3 contains 15 residues. The CDR3 loop is CASSSGTSWSDEQFF. CDR3 nucleotides: TGTGCCAGCAGTTCCGGGACTAGTTGGTCCGATGAGCAGTTCTTC.

This clone has more than one count but fewer than ten. This chain connects TRBV30 to TRBJ1-6; TRBD1 matches at 9 bases. CDR3 length equals 14 residues. Losses at the gene ends were 5 bases for V and 9 bases for J; bases not matched to a gene: 8. CDR1 is GTSNPN and CDR2 is SVGIG in the germline V gene (reference sequence). The CDR3 nucleotides are TGTGCCTGGGGTACCGGGACAGGGAGTTCACCCCTCCACTTT. As protein: CAWGTGTGSSPLHF.

The chain recombines TRBV5-1 with TRBJ2-2; 9 nucleotides match TRBD1. Per the germline V gene, CDR1 is SGHRS and CDR2 is YFSETQ. V gave up 4 bases and J gave up 1 base; unmatched junction bases: 5. This CDR3 region has 16 residues. CDR3 bases: TGCGCCAGCAGCCTCGTGGGACAGGGGAACACCGGGGAGCTGTTTTTT. Its translation is CASSLVGQGNTGELFF.

A few counts support this clone. The V gene is TRBV9, the J gene TRBJ2-3, with TRBD2 matching over 13 bases. This CDR3 is 16 amino acids long. Looked up from germline, CDR1 is SGDLS and CDR2 is YYNGEE. V dropped 0 bases and J dropped 6; count of bases not matched to a gene: 4. The CDR3 sequence is CASSVGTSGGKDTQYF. The CDR3 DNA sequence: TGTGCCAGCAGCGTAGGGACTAGCGGGGGCAAGGATACGCAGTATTTT.

The rearrangement uses TRBV5-4 and TRBJ2-3; D is undetermined. The CDR3 runs to 12 residues. Looked up from germline, CDR1 is SGHNT and CDR2 is YYREEE (reference sequence). The V gene lost 2 bases and the J gene lost 3 bases, with 4 bases spanning the gap. CDR3: CASSLRTDTQYF. CDR3 DNA: TGTGCCAGCAGCTTACGGACAGATACGCAGTATTTT.

J is TRBJ1-1 and V is TRBV5-4; D remains unclear. Per the germline V gene, CDR1 is SGHNT and CDR2 is YYREEE (reference sequence). This CDR3 comprises 14 residues. V was cut by 1 base and J by 1 base, with 8 bases left in between. This CDR3 is CASSLLGSNTEAFF. CDR3 sequence (DNA): TGTGCCAGCAGCTTGTTAGGGTCGAACACTGAAGCTTTCTTT.

This clone was seen just once. In DNA form, the CDR3 reads TGTGCCAGCAGCTTAAGGGGGGCCGGAGACAATGAGCAGTTCTTC. Translation gives CASSLRGAGDNEQFF. V and J are TRBV7-2 and TRBJ2-1; perhaps D is TRBD1 or TRBD2 (6 bases each). Germline V lookup: CDR1 SGHTA, CDR2 FQGNSA. V dropped 2 bases and J dropped 5 bases, with 13 bases sitting between them. The CDR3 is made up of 15 amino acids.

This rearrangement joins TRBV15 to TRBJ1-6; D unresolved. Per germline, CDR1 LNHNV and CDR2 YYDKDF (reference sequence). This CDR3 comprises 15 residues. V was trimmed by 0 bases and J by 7 bases, leaving 10 bases between them. CDR3 in amino acids: CATSRDGKGNSPLHF. For the CDR3, the DNA is TGTGCCACCAGCAGAGATGGGAAGGGAAATTCACCCCTCCACTTT. The full variable domain, completed using reference TRBV15 and TRBJ1-6, is DAMVIQNPRYQVTQFGKPVTLSCSQTLNHNVMYWYQQKSSQAPKLLFHYYDKDFNNEADTPDNFQSRRPNTSFCFLDIRSPGLGDTAMYLCATSRDGKGNSPLHFGNGTRLTVT.

V usage is TRBV28 and J usage is TRBJ2-7, with 8 bases matching TRBD1. The ends lost 10 bases at V and 6 bases at J; junction bases unmatched: 5. This CDR3 region has 11 residues. The V gene's germline CDR1 is MDHEN and CDR2 SYDVKM. The CDR3 DNA is TGTGCCACCTGGACAGGGCTCGAGCAGTACGTC. Its protein is CATWTGLEQYV.

The chain is built from TRBV18 and TRBJ1-6, with 10 bases lining up with TRBD1. With 5 bases clipped from V and 10 bases from J, the junction kept 8 bases outside the gene matches. CDR1 KGHSH and CDR2 LQKENI come from the germline V gene. CDR3 length: 15 residues. The CDR3 DNA follows: TGTGCCAGCTCAACCTCGGGACAGGGGACGTCACCCCTCCACTTT. Translating it yields CASSTSGQGTSPLHF.

This clone was recorded only once. V and J are TRBV16 and TRBJ1-1; D is unresolved. The CDR3 is 14 amino acids. V lost 4 bases and J lost 3, with 12 bases in between. Germline V gene data show CDR1 as KGHSY and CDR2 as FQNENV. The CDR3 region has the DNA TGTGCCAGCAGCCCGCGAGGGAGCCACACTGAAGCTTTCTTT. This codes for CASSPRGSHTEAFF.

V gene TRBV19 combines with J gene TRBJ2-5, with TRBD1 matching over 10 bases. Germline CDR1 is LNHDA and CDR2 is SQIVND (reference sequence). This CDR3 contains 16 residues. With V trimmed by 1 base and J by 5 bases, 7 bases remained unmatched. The chain's CDR3 is CASSIVVTGGRETQYF. The CDR3 bases are TGTGCCAGTAGTATAGTCGTGACAGGGGGCAGGGAGACCCAGTACTTC.

The chain uses TRBV7-8 and TRBJ1-2, with TRBD1 matching over 10 bases. V was clipped by 5 bases and J by 6 bases; unmatched bases: 9. The CDR3 length is 15 residues. Per the germline V gene, CDR1 is SGHVS and CDR2 is FQNEAQ. The CDR3 coding sequence is TGTGCCAGCAGCACCTCCCGGGACAGGGGAAATGGCTACACCTTC. It yields the protein CASSTSRDRGNGYTF.